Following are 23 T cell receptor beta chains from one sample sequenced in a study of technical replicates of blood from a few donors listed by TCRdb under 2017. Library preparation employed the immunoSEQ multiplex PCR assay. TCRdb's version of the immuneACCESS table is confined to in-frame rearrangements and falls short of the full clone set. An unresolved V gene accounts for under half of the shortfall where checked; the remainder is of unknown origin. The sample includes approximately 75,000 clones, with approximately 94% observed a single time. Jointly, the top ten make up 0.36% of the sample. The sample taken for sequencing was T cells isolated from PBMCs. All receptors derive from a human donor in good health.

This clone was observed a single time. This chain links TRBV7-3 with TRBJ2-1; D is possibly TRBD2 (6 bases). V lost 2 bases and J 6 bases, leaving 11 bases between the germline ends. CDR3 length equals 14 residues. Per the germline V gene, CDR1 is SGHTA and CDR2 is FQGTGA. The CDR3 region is CASSLAGSSNEQFF. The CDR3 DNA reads TGTGCCAGCAGCTTAGCGGGATCGTCCAATGAGCAGTTCTTC. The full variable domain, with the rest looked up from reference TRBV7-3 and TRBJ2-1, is GAGVSQTPSNKVTEKGKYVELRCDPISGHTALYWYRQSLGQGPEFLIYFQGTGAADDSGLPNDRFFAVRPEGSVSTLKIQRTERGDSAVYLCASSLAGSSNEQFFGPGTRLTVL.

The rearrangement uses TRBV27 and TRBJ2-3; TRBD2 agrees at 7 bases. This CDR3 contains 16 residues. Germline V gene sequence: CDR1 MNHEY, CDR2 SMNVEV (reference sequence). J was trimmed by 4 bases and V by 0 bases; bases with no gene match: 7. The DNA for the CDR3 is TGTGCCAGCAGTTTATCGTGGCGGGAGAACCCAGATACGCAGTATTTT. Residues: CASSLSWRENPDTQYF.

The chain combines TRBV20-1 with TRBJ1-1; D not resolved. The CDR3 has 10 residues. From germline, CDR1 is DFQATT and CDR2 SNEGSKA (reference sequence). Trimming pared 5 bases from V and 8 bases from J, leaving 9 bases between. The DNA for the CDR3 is TGCAGTGCTTGGGAGTTCGAAGCTTTCTTT. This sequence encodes CSAWEFEAFF.

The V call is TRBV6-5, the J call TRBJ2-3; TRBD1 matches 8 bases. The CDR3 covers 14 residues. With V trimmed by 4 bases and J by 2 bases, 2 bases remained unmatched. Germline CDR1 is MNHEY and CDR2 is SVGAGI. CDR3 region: CASSSDRATDTQYF. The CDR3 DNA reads TGTGCCAGCAGTTCGGACAGGGCCACAGATACGCAGTATTTT.

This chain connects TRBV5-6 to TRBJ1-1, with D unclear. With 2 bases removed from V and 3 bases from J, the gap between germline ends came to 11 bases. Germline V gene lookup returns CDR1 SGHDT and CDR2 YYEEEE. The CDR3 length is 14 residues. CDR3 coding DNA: TGTGCCAGCAGCTTTTTCGGCGGTTACACTGAAGCTTTCTTT. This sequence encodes CASSFFGGYTEAFF.

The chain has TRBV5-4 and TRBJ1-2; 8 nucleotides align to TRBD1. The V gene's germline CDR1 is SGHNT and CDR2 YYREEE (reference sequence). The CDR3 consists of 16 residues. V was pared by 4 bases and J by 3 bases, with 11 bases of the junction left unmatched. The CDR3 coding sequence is TGTGCCAGCAGCGTACCCGGGACAGGTATCGACTATGGCTACACCTTC. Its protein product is CASSVPGTGIDYGYTF.

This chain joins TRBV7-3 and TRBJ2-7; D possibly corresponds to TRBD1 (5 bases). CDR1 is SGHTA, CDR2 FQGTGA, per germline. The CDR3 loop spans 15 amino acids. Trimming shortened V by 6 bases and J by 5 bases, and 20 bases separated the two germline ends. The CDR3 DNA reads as TGTGCCAGCAGGATGACGGTAGGGGATCTCGACGAGCAGTACTTC. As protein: CASRMTVGDLDEQYF.

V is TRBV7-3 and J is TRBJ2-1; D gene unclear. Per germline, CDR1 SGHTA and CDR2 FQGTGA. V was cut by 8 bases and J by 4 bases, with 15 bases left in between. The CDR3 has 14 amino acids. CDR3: CASLIVLWYNEQFF. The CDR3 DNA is TGTGCCAGCCTTATAGTTTTGTGGTACAATGAGCAGTTCTTC.

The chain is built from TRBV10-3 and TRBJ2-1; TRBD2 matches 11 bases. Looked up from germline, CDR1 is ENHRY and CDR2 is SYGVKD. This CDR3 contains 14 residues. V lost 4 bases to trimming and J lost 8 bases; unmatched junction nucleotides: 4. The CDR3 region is CAISGSGRADEQFF. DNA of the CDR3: TGTGCCATCAGTGGTAGCGGGAGGGCCGATGAGCAGTTCTTC.

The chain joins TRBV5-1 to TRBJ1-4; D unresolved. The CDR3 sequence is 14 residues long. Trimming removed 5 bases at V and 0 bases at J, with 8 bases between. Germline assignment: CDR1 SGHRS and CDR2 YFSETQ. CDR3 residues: CASRGLATNEKLFF. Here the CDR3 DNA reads TGCGCCAGCAGGGGCCTTGCAACTAATGAAAAACTGTTTTTT.

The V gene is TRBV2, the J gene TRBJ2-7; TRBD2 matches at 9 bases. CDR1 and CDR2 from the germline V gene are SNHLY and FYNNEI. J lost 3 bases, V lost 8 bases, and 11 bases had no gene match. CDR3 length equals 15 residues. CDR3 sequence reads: CASPEHSGRNYEQYF. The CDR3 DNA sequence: TGTGCCAGCCCCGAACATAGCGGGAGAAACTACGAGCAGTACTTC.

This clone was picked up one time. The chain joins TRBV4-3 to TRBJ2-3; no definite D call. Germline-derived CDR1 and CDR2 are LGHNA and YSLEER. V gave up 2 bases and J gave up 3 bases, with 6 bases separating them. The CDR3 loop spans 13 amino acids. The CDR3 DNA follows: TGCGCCAGCAGCCAAAGAGTTACAGATACGCAGTATTTT. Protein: CASSQRVTDTQYF.

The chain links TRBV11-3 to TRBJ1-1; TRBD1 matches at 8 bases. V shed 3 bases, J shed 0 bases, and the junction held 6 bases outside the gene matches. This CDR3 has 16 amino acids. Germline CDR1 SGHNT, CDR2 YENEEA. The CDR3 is CASSFRDRLMNTEAFF. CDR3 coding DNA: TGTGCCAGCAGCTTCCGGGACAGGCTCATGAACACTGAAGCTTTCTTT.

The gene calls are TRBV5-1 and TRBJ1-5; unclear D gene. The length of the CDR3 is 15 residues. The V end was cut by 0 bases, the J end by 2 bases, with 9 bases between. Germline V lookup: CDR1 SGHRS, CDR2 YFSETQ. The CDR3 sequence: CASSLDGWGNQPQHF. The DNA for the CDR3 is TGCGCCAGCAGCTTGGACGGGTGGGGCAATCAGCCCCAGCATTTT. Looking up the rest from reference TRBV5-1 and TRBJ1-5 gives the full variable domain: KAGVTQTPRYLIKTRGQQVTLSCSPISGHRSVSWYQQTPGQGLQFLFEYFSETQRNKGNFPGRFSGRQFSNSRSEMNVSTLELGDSALYLCASSLDGWGNQPQHFGDGTRLSIL.

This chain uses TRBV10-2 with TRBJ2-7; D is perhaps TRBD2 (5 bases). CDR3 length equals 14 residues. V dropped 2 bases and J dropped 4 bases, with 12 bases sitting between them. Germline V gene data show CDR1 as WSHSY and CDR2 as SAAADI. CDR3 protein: CASSEPFRGYEQYF. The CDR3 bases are TGCGCCAGCAGTGAGCCCTTTCGAGGGTACGAGCAGTACTTC.

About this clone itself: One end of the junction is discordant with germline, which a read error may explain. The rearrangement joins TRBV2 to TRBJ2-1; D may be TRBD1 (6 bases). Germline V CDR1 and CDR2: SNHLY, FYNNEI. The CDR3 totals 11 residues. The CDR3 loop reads CASIGQGWRIF. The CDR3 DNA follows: TGTGCCAGCATAGGGCAGGGGTGGAGAATCTTC.

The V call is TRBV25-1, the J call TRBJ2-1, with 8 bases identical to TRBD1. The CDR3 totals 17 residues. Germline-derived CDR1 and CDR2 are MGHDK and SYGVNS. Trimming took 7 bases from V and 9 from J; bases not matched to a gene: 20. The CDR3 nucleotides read TGTGCCAGCACTCCGGCGGGACAGGTCCGGCGAAACAGTGAGCAGTTCTTC. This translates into CASTPAGQVRRNSEQFF.

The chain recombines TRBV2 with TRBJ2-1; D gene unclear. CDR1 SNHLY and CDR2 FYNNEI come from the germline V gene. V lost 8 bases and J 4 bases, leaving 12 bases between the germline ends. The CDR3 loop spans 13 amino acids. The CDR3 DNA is TGTGCCAGCGAAGCAGGCAGATACAATGAGCAGTTCTTC. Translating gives CASEAGRYNEQFF.

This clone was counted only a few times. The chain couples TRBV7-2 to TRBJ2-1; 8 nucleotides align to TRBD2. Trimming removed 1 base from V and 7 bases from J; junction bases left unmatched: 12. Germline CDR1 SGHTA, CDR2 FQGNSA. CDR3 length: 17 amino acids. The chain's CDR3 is CASSLDLAGLRRNEQFF. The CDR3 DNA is TGTGCCAGCAGCTTAGATTTAGCGGGACTGCGGCGGAATGAGCAGTTCTTC.

CDR3 protein: CASSQDLPTRTTNEKLFF. The CDR3 nucleotides read TGTGCCAGCAGCCAAGATCTACCGACACGCACAACTAATGAAAAACTGTTTTTT. The rearrangement links TRBV4-2 to TRBJ1-4; unclear D gene. The V gene's germline CDR1 is LGHNA and CDR2 YNFKEQ. The V and J ends lost 0 bases and 0 bases respectively, with 14 bases between them. CDR3 length equals 18 residues.

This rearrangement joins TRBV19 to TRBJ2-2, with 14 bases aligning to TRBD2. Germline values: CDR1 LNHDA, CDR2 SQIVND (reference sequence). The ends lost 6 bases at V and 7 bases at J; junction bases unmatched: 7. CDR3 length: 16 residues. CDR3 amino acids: CASRTSGRARVGELFF. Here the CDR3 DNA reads TGTGCCAGTAGGACTAGCGGGAGGGCCAGGGTCGGGGAGCTGTTTTTT.

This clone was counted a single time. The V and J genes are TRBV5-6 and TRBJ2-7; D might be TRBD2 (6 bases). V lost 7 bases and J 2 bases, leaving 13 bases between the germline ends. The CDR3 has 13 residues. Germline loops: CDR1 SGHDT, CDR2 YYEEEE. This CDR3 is CASRTWEAYEQYF. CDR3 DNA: TGTGCCAGCCGGACTTGGGAGGCCTACGAGCAGTACTTC.

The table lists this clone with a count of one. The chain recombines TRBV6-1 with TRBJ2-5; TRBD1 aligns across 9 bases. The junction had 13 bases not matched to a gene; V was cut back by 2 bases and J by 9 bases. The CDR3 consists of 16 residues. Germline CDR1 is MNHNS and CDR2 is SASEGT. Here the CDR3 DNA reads TGTGCCAGCAGTGAATTCAGGACAGGGGTCGCCAAGGCCCAGTACTTC. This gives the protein CASSEFRTGVAKAQYF.